This T cell receptor beta chain was captured in a study of shared clonotypes between healthy human individuals. Study results and limitations: Enrolling few donors narrowed the genetic and exposure-history diversity that was represented.

Germline loops: CDR1 SGHAT, CDR2 FQNNGV. Trimming at V came to 5 bases and at J to 2 bases, leaving 12 bases not matched to a gene. This CDR3 has 19 residues. TCRdb's table, derived via immunoSEQ multiplex PCR, lists solely in-frame clones and lacks some. The sample gives fewer than 3 million clones, under 95% of which show up once; 0.37% is in the top ten. Donors, without exception, were Caucasian adults residing in Nashville, Tennessee. In the case of this clone: Its matching antigen is unknown.

This chain joins TRBV11-2 and TRBJ2-1, with 13 bases aligning to TRBD2. Source material: naive CD4+ T cells from PBMCs. Regarding subset: CD45RA+ positively selected. This TCR came from a man between 18 and 29 years old in good health. Some clones in this sample may be carry-over from other donors' samples. This CDR3 is CASSPRTSGSLVAYNEQFF. As DNA, the CDR3 is TGTGCCAGCAGCCCCCGGACTAGCGGGAGTTTAGTGGCCTACAATGAGCAGTTCTTC.